What follows is one T cell receptor (beta chain) and its context. The sample belongs to a study of blood T cell repertoires in COVID-19. Study summary: Donors in the United States, Italy and Spain gave samples during acute or convalescent COVID-19. Nucleic acid was either cDNA or gDNA, and it came from T cells, B-cell-depleted T cells, or PBMCs.

In the original workflow: How many nucleated cells were present was estimated from reference gene primer amplification. The data were produced by immunoSEQ multiplex PCR, yet TCRdb's version contains in-frame clones alone and is incomplete. Clonal size and the V and J genes are those of that table, whereas D and trimming came from the DNA. The table has about 210,000 clones, 80% seen once. Germline V lookup: CDR1 SGHNT, CDR2 YYREEE (reference sequence). V dropped 3 bases and J dropped 10; count of bases not matched to a gene: 10. There are 15 residues in the CDR3. This sequence was found in a woman in her 70s with acute or convalescent COVID-19. The gene calls are TRBV5-4 and TRBJ1-6; 7 nucleotides align to TRBD1. Sequenced material: peripheral blood. The CDR3 reads CASSSRQGSQSPLHF. The CDR3 DNA sequence: TGTGCCAGCAGCTCAAGACAGGGTTCGCAATCACCCCTCCACTTT.